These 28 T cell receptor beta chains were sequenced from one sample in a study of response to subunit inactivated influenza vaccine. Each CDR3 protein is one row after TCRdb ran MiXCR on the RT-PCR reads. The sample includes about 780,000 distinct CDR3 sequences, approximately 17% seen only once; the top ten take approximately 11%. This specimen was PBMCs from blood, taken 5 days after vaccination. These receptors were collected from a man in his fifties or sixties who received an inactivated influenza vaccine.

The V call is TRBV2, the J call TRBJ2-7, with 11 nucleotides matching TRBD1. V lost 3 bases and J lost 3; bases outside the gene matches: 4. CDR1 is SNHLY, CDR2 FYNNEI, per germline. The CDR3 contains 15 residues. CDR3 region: CASSEFGTGGYEQYF. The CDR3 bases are TGTGCCAGCAGTGAGTTTGGGACAGGGGGCTACGAGCAGTACTTC.

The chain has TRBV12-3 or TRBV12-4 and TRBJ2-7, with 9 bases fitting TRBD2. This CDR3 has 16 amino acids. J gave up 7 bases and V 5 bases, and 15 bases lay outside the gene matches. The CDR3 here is CASSKSSGTAWREQYF. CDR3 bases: TGTGCCAGCAGTAAATCTAGCGGGACGGCCTGGCGTGAGCAGTACTTC.

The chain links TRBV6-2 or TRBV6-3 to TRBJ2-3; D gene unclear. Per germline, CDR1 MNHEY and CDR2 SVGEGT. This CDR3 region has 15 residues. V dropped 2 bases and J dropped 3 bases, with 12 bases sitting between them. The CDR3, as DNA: TGTGCCAGCAGTTACCAGACGACCCGTACAGATACGCAGTATTTT. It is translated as CASSYQTTRTDTQYF.

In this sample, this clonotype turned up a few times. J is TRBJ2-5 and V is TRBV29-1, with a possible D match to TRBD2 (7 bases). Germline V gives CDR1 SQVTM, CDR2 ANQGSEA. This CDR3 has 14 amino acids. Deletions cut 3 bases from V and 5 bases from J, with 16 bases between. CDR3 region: CSVEGRGPGETQYF. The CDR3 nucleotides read TGCAGCGTTGAGGGGCGGGGGCCGGGGGAGACCCAGTACTTC.

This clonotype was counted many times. The CDR3: CATSDPGHHETGELFF. In DNA, the CDR3 is TGTGCCACCAGTGACCCTGGACACCATGAAACCGGGGAGCTGTTTTTT. V and J are TRBV24-1 and TRBJ2-2, with D maybe TRBD1 (5 bases). Germline assignment: CDR1 KGHDR and CDR2 SFDVKD. V lost 4 bases to trimming and J lost 5 bases, with 16 bases between them. The CDR3 is 16 amino acids.

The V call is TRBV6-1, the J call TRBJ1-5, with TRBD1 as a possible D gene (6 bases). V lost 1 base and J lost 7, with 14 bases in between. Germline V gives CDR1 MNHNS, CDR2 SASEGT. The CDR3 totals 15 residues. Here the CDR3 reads CASSEVGGRGQPQHF. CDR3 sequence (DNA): TGTGCCAGCAGTGAAGTGGGGGGGCGCGGGCAGCCCCAGCATTTT.

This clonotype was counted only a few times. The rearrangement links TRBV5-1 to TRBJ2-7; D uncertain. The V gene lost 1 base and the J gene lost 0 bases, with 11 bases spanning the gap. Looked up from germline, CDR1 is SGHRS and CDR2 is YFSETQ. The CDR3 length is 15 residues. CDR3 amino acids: CASSLYGVASYEQYF. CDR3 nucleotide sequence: TGCGCCAGCAGCTTGTACGGAGTTGCCTCCTACGAGCAGTACTTC.

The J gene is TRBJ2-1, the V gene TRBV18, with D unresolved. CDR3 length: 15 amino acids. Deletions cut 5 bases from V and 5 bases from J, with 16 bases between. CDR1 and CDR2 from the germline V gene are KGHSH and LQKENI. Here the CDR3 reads CASSTYTYHDNEQFF. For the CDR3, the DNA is TGTGCCAGCTCAACATACACTTATCACGACAATGAGCAGTTCTTC.

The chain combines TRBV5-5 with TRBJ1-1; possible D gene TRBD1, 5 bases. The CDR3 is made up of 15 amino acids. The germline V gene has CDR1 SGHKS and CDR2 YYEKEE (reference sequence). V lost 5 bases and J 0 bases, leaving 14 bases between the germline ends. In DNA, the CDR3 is TGTGCCAGCAGGGGATTCGGGACGGTGAACACTGAAGCTTTCTTT. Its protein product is CASRGFGTVNTEAFF.

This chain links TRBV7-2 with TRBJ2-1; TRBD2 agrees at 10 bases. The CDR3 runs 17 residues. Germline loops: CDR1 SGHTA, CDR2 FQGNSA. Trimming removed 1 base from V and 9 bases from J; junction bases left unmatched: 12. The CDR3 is CASSLGGLALGHGEQFF. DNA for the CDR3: TGTGCCAGCAGCTTAGGGGGACTAGCGTTAGGGCATGGTGAGCAGTTCTTC.

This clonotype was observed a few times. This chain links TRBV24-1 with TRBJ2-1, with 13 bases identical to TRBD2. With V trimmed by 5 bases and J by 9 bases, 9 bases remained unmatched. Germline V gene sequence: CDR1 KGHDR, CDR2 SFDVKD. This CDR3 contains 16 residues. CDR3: CATSGPLAGGPGEQFF. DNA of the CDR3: TGTGCCACCAGTGGCCCACTAGCGGGAGGGCCCGGTGAGCAGTTCTTC.

The CDR3 DNA reads as TGTGCCAGCAGCGGACTAGCGGGAACGAACACCGGGGAGCTGTTTTTT. Amino acid sequence: CASSGLAGTNTGELFF. The chain recombines TRBV4-2 with TRBJ2-2, with 12 bases that match TRBD2. Germline V gene data show CDR1 as LGHNA and CDR2 as YNFKEQ. Losses at the gene ends were 5 bases for V and 0 bases for J; bases not matched to a gene: 1. This CDR3 has 16 residues.

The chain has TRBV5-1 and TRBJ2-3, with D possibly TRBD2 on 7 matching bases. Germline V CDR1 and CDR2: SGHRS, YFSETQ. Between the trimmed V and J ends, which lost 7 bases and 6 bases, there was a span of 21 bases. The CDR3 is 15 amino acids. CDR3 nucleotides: TGCGCCAGCGCCATCGATCCCGGGGGGCAGGATACGCAGTATTTT. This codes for CASAIDPGGQDTQYF.

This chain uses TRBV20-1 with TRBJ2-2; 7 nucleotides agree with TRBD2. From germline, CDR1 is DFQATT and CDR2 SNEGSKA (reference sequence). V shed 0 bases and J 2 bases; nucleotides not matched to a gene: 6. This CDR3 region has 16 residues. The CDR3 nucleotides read TGCAGTGCTAGAGATCATGCTAGCGGAAACACCGGGGAGCTGTTTTTT. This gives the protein CSARDHASGNTGELFF.

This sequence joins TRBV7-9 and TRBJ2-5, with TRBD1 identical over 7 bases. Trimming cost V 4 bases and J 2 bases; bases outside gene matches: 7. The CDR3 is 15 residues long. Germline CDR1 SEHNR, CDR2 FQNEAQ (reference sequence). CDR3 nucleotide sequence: TGTGCCAGCAGCTCCCTACAGGGGTGGCAAGAGACCCAGTACTTC. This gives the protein CASSSLQGWQETQYF.

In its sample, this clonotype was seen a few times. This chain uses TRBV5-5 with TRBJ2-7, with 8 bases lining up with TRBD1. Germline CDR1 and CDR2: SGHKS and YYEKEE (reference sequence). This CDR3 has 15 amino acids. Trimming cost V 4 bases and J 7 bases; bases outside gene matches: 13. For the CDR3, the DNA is TGTGCCAGCAGCCTCGACAGGGGAAGGGGCGGGGAGCAGTACTTC. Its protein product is CASSLDRGRGGEQYF. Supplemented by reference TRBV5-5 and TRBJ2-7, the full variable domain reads DAGVTQSPTHLIKTRGQQVTLRCSPISGHKSVSWYQQVLGQGPQFIFQYYEKEERGRGNFPDRFSARQFPNYSSELNVNALLLGDSALYLCASSLDRGRGGEQYFGPGTRLTVT.

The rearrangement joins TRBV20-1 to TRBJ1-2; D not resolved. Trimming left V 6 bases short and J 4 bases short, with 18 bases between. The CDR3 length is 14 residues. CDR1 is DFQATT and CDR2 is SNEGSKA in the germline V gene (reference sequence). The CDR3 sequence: CSAIGVYLSYGYTF. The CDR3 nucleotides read TGCAGTGCCATAGGTGTCTACTTATCCTATGGCTACACCTTC.

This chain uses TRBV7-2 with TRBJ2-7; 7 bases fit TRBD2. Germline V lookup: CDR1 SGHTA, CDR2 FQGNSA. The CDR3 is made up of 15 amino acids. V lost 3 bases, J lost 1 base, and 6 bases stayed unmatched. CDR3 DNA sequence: TGTGCCAGCAGCTTGCATCTTAGCGGGTCCTACGAGCAGTACTTC. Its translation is CASSLHLSGSYEQYF.

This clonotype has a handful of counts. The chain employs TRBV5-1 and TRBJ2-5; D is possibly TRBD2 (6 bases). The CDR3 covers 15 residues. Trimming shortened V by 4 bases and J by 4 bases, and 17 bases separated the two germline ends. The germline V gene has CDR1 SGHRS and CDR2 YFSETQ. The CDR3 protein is CASSPGLYEAETQYF. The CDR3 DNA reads TGCGCCAGCAGCCCGGGACTTTACGAGGCAGAGACCCAGTACTTC.

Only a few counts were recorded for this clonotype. The CDR3 coding sequence is TGCGCCAGCAGCTTGTTCGGGGGCACCGGGGAGCTGTTTTTT. Translating it yields CASSLFGGTGELFF. This rearrangement joins TRBV5-1 to TRBJ2-2, with D tentatively TRBD2 (6 bases). Germline V CDR1 and CDR2: SGHRS, YFSETQ. The germline V and J ends were trimmed by 1 base and 4 bases, with 8 bases remaining between them. This CDR3 has 14 amino acids.

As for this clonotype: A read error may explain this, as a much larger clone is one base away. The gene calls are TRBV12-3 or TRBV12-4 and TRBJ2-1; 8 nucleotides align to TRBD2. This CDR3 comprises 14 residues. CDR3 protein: CASSPRLARDELFF. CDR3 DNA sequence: TGTGCCAGCAGCCCTAGACTAGCGAGGGATGAGCTGTTCTTC.

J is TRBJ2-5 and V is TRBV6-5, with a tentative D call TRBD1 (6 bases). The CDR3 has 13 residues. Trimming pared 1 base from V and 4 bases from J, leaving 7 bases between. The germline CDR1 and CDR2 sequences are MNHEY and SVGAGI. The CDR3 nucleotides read TGTGCCAGCAGTTACTACAGGGCAGAGACCCAGTACTTC. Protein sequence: CASSYYRAETQYF.

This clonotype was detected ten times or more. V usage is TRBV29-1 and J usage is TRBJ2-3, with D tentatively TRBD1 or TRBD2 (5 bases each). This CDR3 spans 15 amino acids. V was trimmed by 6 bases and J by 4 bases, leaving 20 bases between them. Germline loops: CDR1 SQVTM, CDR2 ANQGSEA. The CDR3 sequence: CSVVRDALRSDTQYF. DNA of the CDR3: TGCAGCGTGGTCCGGGACGCCCTTCGGTCAGATACGCAGTATTTT.

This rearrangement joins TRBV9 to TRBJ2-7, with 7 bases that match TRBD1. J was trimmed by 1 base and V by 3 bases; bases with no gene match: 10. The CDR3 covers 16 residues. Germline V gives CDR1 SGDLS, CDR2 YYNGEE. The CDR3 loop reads CASSGRDSPNSYEQYF. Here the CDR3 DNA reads TGTGCCAGCAGCGGACGGGACAGCCCCAATTCCTACGAGCAGTACTTC.

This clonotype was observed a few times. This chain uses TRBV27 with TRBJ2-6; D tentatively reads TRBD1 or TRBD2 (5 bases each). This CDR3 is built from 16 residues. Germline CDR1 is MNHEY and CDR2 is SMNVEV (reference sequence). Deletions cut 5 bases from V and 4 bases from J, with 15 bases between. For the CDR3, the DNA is TGTGCCAGCAGTCTCAGAGGGGTGGGAGGGGCCAACGTCCTGACTTTC. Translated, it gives CASSLRGVGGANVLTF.

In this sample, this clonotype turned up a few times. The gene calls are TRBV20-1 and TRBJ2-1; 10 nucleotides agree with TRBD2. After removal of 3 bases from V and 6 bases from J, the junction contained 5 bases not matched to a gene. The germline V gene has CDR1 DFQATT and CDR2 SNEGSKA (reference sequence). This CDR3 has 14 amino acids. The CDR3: CSASGSGGLNEQFF. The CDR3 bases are TGCAGTGCTAGCGGTAGCGGGGGGCTCAATGAGCAGTTCTTC.

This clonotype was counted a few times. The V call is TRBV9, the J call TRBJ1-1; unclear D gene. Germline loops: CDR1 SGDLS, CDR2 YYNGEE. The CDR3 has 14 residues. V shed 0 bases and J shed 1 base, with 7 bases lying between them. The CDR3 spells CASSVVRENTEAFF. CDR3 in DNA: TGTGCCAGCAGCGTAGTCCGGGAGAACACTGAAGCTTTCTTT.

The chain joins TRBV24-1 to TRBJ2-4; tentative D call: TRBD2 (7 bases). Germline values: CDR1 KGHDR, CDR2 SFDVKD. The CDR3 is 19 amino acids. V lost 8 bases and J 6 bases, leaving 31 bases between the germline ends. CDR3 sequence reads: CATTTGRLQGGRCRNIQYF. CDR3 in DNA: TGTGCCACCACCACGGGACGATTACAGGGAGGGCGGTGTAGAAACATTCAGTACTTC.